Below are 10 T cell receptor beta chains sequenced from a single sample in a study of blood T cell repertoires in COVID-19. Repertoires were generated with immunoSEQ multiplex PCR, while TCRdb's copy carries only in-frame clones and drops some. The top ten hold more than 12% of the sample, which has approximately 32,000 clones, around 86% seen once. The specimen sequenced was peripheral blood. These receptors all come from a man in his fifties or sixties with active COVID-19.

CDR3 in amino acids: CASSVLAGGTYEQYF. The CDR3 bases are TGTGCCAGCAGCGTTCTAGCGGGGGGTACCTACGAGCAGTACTTC. The chain uses TRBV9 and TRBJ2-7, with 11 bases that match TRBD2. Germline V CDR1 and CDR2: SGDLS, YYNGEE. The CDR3 loop spans 15 amino acids. The V segment lost 2 bases and the J segment 2 bases; nucleotides outside the gene matches: 3.

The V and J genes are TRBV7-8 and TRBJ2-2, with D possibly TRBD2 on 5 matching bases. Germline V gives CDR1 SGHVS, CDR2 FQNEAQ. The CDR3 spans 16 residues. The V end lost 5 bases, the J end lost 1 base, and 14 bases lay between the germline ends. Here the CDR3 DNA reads TGTGCCAGCAGCGCCGCTCTGAGCGGGAACACCGGGGAGCTGTTTTTT. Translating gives CASSAALSGNTGELFF.

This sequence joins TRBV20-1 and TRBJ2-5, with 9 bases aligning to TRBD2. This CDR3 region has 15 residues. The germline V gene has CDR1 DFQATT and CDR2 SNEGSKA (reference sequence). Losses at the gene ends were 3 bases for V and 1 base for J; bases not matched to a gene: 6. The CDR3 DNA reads TGCAGTGCTAGTTTGCGGGGGGGCATCCAAGAGACCCAGTACTTC. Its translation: CSASLRGGIQETQYF.

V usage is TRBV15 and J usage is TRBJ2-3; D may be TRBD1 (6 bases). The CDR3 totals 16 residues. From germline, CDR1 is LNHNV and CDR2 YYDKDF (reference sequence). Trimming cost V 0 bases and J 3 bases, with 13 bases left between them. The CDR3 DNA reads TGTGCCACCAGCAGAGATCGGGCAGGGGCAACAGATACGCAGTATTTT. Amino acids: CATSRDRAGATDTQYF.

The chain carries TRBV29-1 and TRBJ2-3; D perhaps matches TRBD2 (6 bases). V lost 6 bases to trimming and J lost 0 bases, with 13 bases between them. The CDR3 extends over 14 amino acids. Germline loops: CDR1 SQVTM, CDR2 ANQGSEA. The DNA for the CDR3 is TGCAGCGTACCGCTAGCGCCTAGCACAGATACGCAGTATTTT. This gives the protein CSVPLAPSTDTQYF.

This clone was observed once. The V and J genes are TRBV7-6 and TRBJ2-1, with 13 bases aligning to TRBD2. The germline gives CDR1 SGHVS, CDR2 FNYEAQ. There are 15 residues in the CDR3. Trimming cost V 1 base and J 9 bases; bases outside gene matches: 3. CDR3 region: CASSLERLAGGEQFF. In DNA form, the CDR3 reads TGTGCCAGCAGCTTAGAAAGACTAGCGGGAGGTGAGCAGTTCTTC.

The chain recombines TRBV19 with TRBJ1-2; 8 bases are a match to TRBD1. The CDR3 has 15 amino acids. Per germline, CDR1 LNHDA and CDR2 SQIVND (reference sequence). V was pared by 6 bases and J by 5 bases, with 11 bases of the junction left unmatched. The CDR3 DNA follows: TGTGCCAGTAGCTTGACAGGGGAAGTTAGATATGGCTACACCTTC. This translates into CASSLTGEVRYGYTF.

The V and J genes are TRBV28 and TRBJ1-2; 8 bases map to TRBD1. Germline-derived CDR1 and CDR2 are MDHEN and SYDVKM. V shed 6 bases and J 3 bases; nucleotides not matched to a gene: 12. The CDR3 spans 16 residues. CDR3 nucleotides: TGTGCCAGCAGCAAGGGGGGCAGGGGGCGATACTATGGCTACACCTTC. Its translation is CASSKGGRGRYYGYTF.

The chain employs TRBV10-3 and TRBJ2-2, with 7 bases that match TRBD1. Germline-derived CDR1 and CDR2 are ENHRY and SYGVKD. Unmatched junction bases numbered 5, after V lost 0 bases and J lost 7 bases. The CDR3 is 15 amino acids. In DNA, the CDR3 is TGTGCCATCAGTGAGTCAAGCACAGGGGTCGGGGAGCTGTTTTTT. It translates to CAISESSTGVGELFF.

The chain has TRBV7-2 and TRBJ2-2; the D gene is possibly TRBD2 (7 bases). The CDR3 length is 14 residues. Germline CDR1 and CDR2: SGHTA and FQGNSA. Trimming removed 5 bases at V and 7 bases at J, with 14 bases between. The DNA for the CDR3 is TGTGCCAGCAGCAAACGGGGGGCCGGCGGGGAGCTGTTTTTT. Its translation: CASSKRGAGGELFF.